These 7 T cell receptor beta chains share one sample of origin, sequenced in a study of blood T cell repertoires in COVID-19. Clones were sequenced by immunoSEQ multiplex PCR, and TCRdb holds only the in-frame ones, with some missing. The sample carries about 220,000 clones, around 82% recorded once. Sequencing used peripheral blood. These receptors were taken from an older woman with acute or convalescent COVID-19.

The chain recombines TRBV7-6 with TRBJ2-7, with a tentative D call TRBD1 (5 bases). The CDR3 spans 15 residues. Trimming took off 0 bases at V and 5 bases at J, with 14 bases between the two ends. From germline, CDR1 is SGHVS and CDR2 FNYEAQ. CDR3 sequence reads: CASSLAGRSAHEQYF. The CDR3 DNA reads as TGTGCCAGCAGCTTAGCGGGGCGGTCCGCCCACGAGCAGTACTTC.

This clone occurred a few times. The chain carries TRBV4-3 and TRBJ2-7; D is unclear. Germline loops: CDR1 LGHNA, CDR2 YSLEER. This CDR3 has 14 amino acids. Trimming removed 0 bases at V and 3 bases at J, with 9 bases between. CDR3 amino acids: CASSQDYPIYEQYF. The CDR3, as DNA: TGCGCCAGCAGCCAAGACTATCCGATCTACGAGCAGTACTTC.

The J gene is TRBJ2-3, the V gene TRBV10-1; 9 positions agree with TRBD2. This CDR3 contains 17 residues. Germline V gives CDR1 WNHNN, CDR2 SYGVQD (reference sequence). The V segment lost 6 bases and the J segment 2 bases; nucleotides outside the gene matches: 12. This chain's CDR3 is CASRQCGGASLTDTQYF. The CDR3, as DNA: TGCGCCAGCAGACAATGCGGGGGGGCCTCCCTCACAGATACGCAGTATTTT.

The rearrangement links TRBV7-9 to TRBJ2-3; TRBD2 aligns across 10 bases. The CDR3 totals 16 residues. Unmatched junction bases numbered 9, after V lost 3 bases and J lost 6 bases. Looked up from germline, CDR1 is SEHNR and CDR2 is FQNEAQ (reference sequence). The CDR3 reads CASSFEAGGPWDTQYF. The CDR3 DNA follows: TGTGCCAGCAGCTTTGAAGCGGGGGGGCCCTGGGATACGCAGTATTTT. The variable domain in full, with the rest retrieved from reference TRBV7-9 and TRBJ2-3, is DTGVSQNPRHKITKRGQNVTFRCDPISEHNRLYWYRQTLGQGPEFLTYFQNEAQLEKSRLLSDRFSAERPKGSFSTLEIQRTEQGDSAMYLCASSFEAGGPWDTQYFGPGTRLTVL.

DNA for the CDR3: TGCGCCAGCAGCGATAGTCCCGGGACTAGGGCCGGGGAGCTGTTTTTT. It translates to CASSDSPGTRAGELFF. The chain has TRBV4-1 and TRBJ2-2, with 8 bases aligning to TRBD2. Germline V gene data show CDR1 as MGHRA and CDR2 as YSYEKL. Germline trimming cut 5 bases from V and 6 bases from J; bases unmatched to any gene: 11. The CDR3 loop spans 16 amino acids.

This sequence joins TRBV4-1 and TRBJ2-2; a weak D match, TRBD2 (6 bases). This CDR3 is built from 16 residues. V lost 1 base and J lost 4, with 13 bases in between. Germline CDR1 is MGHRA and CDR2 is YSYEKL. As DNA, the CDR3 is TGCGCCAGCAGCCAAGTTCTGGGTAGCGGCACCGGGGAGCTGTTTTTT. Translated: CASSQVLGSGTGELFF.

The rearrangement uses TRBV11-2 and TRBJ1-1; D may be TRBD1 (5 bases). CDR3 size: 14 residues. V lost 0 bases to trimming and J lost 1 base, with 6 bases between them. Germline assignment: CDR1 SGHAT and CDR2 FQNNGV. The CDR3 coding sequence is TGTGCCAGCAGCTTAGATACAGGGAACACTGAAGCTTTCTTT. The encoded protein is CASSLDTGNTEAFF.